The clone carrying this TCR beta chain showed up just once. Its specificity is unknown. The data stem from a study of vaccination effects on CD4 cells after COVID-19. The study's findings and limits: Common cold coronaviruses were cross-recognized by only 1 of 255 vaccine-induced clones in healthy vaccinees.

Under the ViraFEST assay, PBMC were stimulated with viral peptide pools so that antigen-specific CD4+ T cells expanded. Sequencing was performed afterwards. Cells that had been cultured for nine to eleven days were the source of isolated CD4+ T cells. Among the vaccine recipients, none had a prior SARS-CoV-2 infection, and nucleocapsid antibodies were negative. CDR3 length: 16 residues. Germline V gene data show CDR1 as SGHKS and CDR2 as YYEKEE (reference sequence). The V segment lost 7 bases and the J segment 5 bases; nucleotides outside the gene matches: 13. Produced via immunoSEQ multiplex PCR; TCRdb's table is partial and in-frame only. The table records 35,000 to 50,000 clones, roughly two thirds of them present only once.

This clonotype was sampled from a human donor who received a COVID-19 vaccine. Sample: CD4+ T cells from PBMCs cultured with HCoV-OC43 spike peptides, taken before COVID-19 vaccination. As to subset: HCoV-OC43 spike overlapping peptide pool stimulation. The chain joins TRBV5-5 to TRBJ2-1; TRBD2 matches at 9 bases. In nucleotides, the CDR3 is TGTGCCAGCCTCCAGGGTGGCGGGAGGGCCCACAATGAGCAGTTCTTC. It specifies CASLQGGGRAHNEQFF.